The text below deals with one T cell receptor (beta chain). Its antigen is undetermined. TCRdb's copy holds only in-frame clones and misses some; the assay was immunoSEQ multiplex PCR. The repertoire has some 2,100,000 clones, 90% to 95% of them found once; the top ten carry under 2%. CD8 cells classed as naive were CD45RO-negative and positively selected for CCR7, excluding terminally differentiated effector memory CD45RA+ cells. This record comes from a study of shared clonotypes between healthy human individuals. Overall study results and limits: Roughly 4.6% of naive CD4 clonotypes were common to several donors. The study generally estimated greater richness for naive than memory subsets. Shared clonotypes across all four donors exceeded non-shared ones in generation probability.

V was clipped by 5 bases and J by 2 bases, with 12 bases between them. The CDR3 loop spans 15 amino acids. The germline V gene has CDR1 MNHEY and CDR2 SMNVEV (reference sequence). V and J are TRBV27 and TRBJ2-2; D tentatively fits TRBD1 or TRBD2 (5 bases each). Sequencing was carried out using naive CD8+ T cells from PBMCs. This TCR derives from a man between 18 and 29 years old in good health. Some clones in this sample may be carry-over from other donors' samples. The CDR3 nucleotides read TGTGCCAGCAGTACCCGGGACGGAAACACCGGGGAGCTGTTTTTT. Translating gives CASSTRDGNTGELFF.